The 17 T cell receptor beta chains below all came from one sample that was sequenced in a study of regulatory dendritic cells for organ transplantation. TCRdb's copy holds only in-frame clones and misses some; the assay was immunoSEQ multiplex PCR. Of 3,500 to 4,500 clones listed, 50% to 75% are singletons. CFSE-labeled sorted T cells met regulatory or mature dendritic cells for roughly 5 days. Their target antigens are unknown. Sequenced input: memory CD8+ T cells from blood cultured with regulatory dendritic cells. Subset: CD45RO+ memory T cells. The source is a human donor in good health.

This clone was picked up a small number of times. The V call is TRBV7-8, the J call TRBJ2-2, with a possible D match to TRBD2 (5 bases). This CDR3 region has 15 residues. The germline CDR1 and CDR2 sequences are SGHVS and FQNEAQ. Trimming removed 1 base from V and 6 bases from J, with 12 bases in between. Written as DNA, the CDR3 is TGTGCCAGCAGCTTAGTGGCGGGCGAGGCCGGGGAGCTGTTTTTT. This encodes CASSLVAGEAGELFF.

The chain combines TRBV4-1 with TRBJ2-5; 9 bases align to TRBD2. Germline CDR1 reads MGHRA; CDR2 reads YSYEKL. CDR3 length equals 15 residues. Germline trimming cut 1 base from V and 5 bases from J; bases unmatched to any gene: 5. CDR3 nucleotides: TGCGCCAGCAGCCAAGGGCGGGGGGGTGGTGAGACCCAGTACTTC. Its protein product is CASSQGRGGGETQYF.

This chain joins TRBV4-3 and TRBJ2-2, with D possibly TRBD1 on 6 matching bases. CDR3 length equals 18 residues. With 0 bases removed from V and 3 bases from J, the gap between germline ends came to 17 bases. Germline assignment: CDR1 LGHNA and CDR2 YSLEER. This CDR3 reads CASSQDNLYRVDTGELFF. The CDR3 DNA reads as TGCGCCAGCAGCCAAGATAATTTATACAGGGTCGACACCGGGGAGCTGTTTTTT.

This clone is deemed large (0.1 to 1%). The chain employs TRBV10-3 and TRBJ1-1; D is undetermined. The CDR3 covers 11 residues. The germline CDR1 and CDR2 sequences are ENHRY and SYGVKD. Trimming took off 3 bases at V and 5 bases at J, with 4 bases between the two ends. The CDR3 region is CAISDGTEAFF. CDR3 nucleotides: TGTGCCATCAGTGACGGGACTGAAGCTTTCTTT.

J is TRBJ1-6 and V is TRBV5-1, with 9 bases identical to TRBD1. Unmatched junction bases numbered 8, after V lost 4 bases and J lost 9 bases. Germline assignment: CDR1 SGHRS and CDR2 YFSETQ. There are 15 residues in the CDR3. The CDR3 spells CASSPDRGVGSPLHF. CDR3 DNA sequence: TGCGCCAGCAGCCCCGACAGGGGGGTGGGTTCACCCCTCCACTTT.

The chain employs TRBV10-3 and TRBJ2-7; D perhaps matches TRBD1 (6 bases). V was pared by 3 bases and J by 3 bases, with 18 bases between. Germline V gene data show CDR1 as ENHRY and CDR2 as SYGVKD. The CDR3 consists of 16 residues. CDR3 loop: CAISDFPAQGYYEQYF. The CDR3 DNA is TGTGCCATCAGTGATTTCCCAGCACAGGGATACTACGAGCAGTACTTC.

The rearrangement joins TRBV6-1 to TRBJ2-3; 8 nucleotides match TRBD1. The CDR3 runs to 17 residues. Germline assignment: CDR1 MNHNS and CDR2 SASEGT. With 2 bases clipped from V and 3 bases from J, the junction kept 10 bases outside the gene matches. Written as DNA, the CDR3 is TGTGCCAGCAGTGAAACGATGTCGACAGGGGTAACAGATACGCAGTATTTT. It translates to CASSETMSTGVTDTQYF.

The chain combines TRBV7-6 with TRBJ2-1; 8 nucleotides agree with TRBD2. The CDR3 extends over 16 amino acids. V shed 6 bases and J 8 bases; nucleotides not matched to a gene: 15. From germline, CDR1 is SGHVS and CDR2 FNYEAQ. DNA for the CDR3: TGTGCCAGCAGTTACGGGAGCGGGGGTCCCATTGATGAGCAGTTCTTC. This translates into CASSYGSGGPIDEQFF.

V gene TRBV5-6 combines with J gene TRBJ2-5; TRBD1 matches 9 bases. Germline V lookup: CDR1 SGHDT, CDR2 YYEEEE. Trimming at V came to 3 bases and at J to 1 base, leaving 4 bases not matched to a gene. This CDR3 is built from 15 residues. The DNA for the CDR3 is TGTGCCAGCAGCTCGGACAGGGGTGGCCAAGAGACCCAGTACTTC. It yields the protein CASSSDRGGQETQYF.

V is TRBV10-3 and J is TRBJ2-7; TRBD2 agrees at 9 bases. The CDR3 extends over 16 amino acids. The trim removed 2 bases at V and 3 bases at J, leaving 8 bases unmatched. Germline V lookup: CDR1 ENHRY, CDR2 SYGVKD. CDR3 in DNA: TGTGCCATCAGTGAGGGGGTTACTAGCGGGTTCTACGAGCAGTACTTC. This sequence encodes CAISEGVTSGFYEQYF.

Regarding this clone: The same CDR3 arises from other DNA sequences in this sample as well. The V and J genes are TRBV5-6 and TRBJ2-7; the D gene is possibly TRBD1 (6 bases). The CDR3 sequence is 15 residues long. V lost 0 bases and J lost 0, with 10 bases in between. Per germline, CDR1 SGHDT and CDR2 YYEEEE. The CDR3 DNA reads TGTGCCAGCAGCTTGGAACAGGGTGTCTCCTACGAGCAGTACTTC. Translated, it gives CASSLEQGVSYEQYF.

The DNA for the CDR3 is TGTGCCAGCAGTGAGGCGGGTGAGCAGTTCTTC. Its protein product is CASSEAGEQFF. The rearrangement uses TRBV2 and TRBJ2-1; TRBD2 might be the D (5 bases). Trimming took off 3 bases at V and 9 bases at J, with 6 bases between the two ends. This CDR3 has 11 residues. The germline gives CDR1 SNHLY, CDR2 FYNNEI.

This clone was seen more than once but under ten times. CDR3 coding DNA: TGTGCCAGCAGCTTGTGGCCCAATGGGGAGAGGTGGAACACTGAAGCTTTCTTT. Amino acid sequence: CASSLWPNGERWNTEAFF. The rearrangement joins TRBV11-1 to TRBJ1-1; D unresolved. The length of the CDR3 is 18 residues. Germline loops: CDR1 SGHAT, CDR2 FQDESV (reference sequence). Deletions cut 3 bases from V and 1 base from J, with 21 bases between.

CDR3 DNA sequence: TGTGCCAGCAGCTGGGGACAGGGGGCCGGGGAGCTGTTTTTT. It yields the protein CASSWGQGAGELFF. The chain employs TRBV5-6 and TRBJ2-2; 11 nucleotides agree with TRBD1. This CDR3 has 14 residues. The germline V gene encodes CDR1 SGHDT and CDR2 YYEEEE. V lost 3 bases to trimming and J lost 6 bases; unmatched junction nucleotides: 1.

The chain joins TRBV4-3 to TRBJ1-2, with D possibly matching TRBD1 (5 bases). The germline CDR1 and CDR2 sequences are LGHNA and YSLEER. V was trimmed by 0 bases and J by 3 bases, leaving 14 bases between them. The CDR3 runs 16 residues. The CDR3 sequence is CASSQDRSRDYYGYTF. The CDR3 bases are TGCGCCAGCAGCCAAGATAGATCCAGGGATTACTATGGCTACACCTTC.

This clone is judged medium-sized. This rearrangement joins TRBV7-2 to TRBJ2-3; the match to TRBD2 covers 9 bases. Germline CDR1 SGHTA, CDR2 FQGNSA. The V segment lost 5 bases and the J segment 2 bases; nucleotides outside the gene matches: 5. CDR3 length equals 15 residues. CDR3 coding DNA: TGTGCCAGCAGCATTCTAGCGGGGTTCACAGATACGCAGTATTTT. As protein: CASSILAGFTDTQYF.

The chain uses TRBV5-6 and TRBJ2-6, with 9 bases matching TRBD1. The CDR3 extends over 17 amino acids. The germline gives CDR1 SGHDT, CDR2 YYEEEE. Losses at the gene ends were 4 bases for V and 0 bases for J; bases not matched to a gene: 5. Written as DNA, the CDR3 is TGTGCCAGCAGCGCGCCGGGACAGGGCTCTGGGGCCAACGTCCTGACTTTC. Its translation is CASSAPGQGSGANVLTF.